This TCR beta chain was identified during a study of blood T cell repertoires in COVID-19. Study details: Donors in the United States, Italy and Spain gave samples during acute or convalescent COVID-19. The cDNA or gDNA used as material had been derived from T cells, B-cell-depleted T cells, or PBMCs.

TCRdb keeps only in-frame clones here, not all; method: immunoSEQ multiplex PCR. This table has about 130,000 clones, 65% to 90% appearing once. Unmatched junction bases numbered 6, after V lost 5 bases and J lost 3 bases. Germline CDR1 reads SGHTA; CDR2 reads FQGNSA. The CDR3 has 16 amino acids. Sequenced material: peripheral blood. This clonotype was obtained from a woman older than 75 with acute or convalescent COVID-19. This chain joins TRBV7-2 and TRBJ2-7; 14 bases are shared with TRBD2. The chain's CDR3 is CASSPAGTSGGYEQYF. In DNA, the CDR3 is TGTGCCAGCAGCCCCGCCGGGACTAGCGGGGGCTACGAGCAGTACTTC.